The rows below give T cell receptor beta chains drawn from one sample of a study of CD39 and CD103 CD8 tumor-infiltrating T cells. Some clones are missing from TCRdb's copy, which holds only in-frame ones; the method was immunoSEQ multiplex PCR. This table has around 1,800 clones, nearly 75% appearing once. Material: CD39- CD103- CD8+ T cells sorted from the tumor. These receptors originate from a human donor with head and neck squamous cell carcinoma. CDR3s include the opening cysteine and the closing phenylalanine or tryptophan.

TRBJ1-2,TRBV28,CASSLGPPGTNSYTF
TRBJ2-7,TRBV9,CASSVAQGSYEQYF
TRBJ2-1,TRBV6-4,CASSETSGDYNEQFF
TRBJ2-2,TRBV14,CASSAGTGQTGELFF
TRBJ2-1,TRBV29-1,CSVPTGNNEQFF
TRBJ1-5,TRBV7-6,CASSQTGTALNQPQHF
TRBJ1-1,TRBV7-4,CAHKAGARDGEAFF
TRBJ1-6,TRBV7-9,CASSLAMSDSPLHF
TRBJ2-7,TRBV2,CASRDRDEQYF
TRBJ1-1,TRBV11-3,CASSFGGEGTEAFF
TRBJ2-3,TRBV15,CATSRGRGDTDTQYF
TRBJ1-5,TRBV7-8,CASSLEGGNQPQHF
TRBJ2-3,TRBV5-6,CASSRSGRSDTQYF
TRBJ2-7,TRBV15,CATSRGLGSGGEQYF
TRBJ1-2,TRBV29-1,CSVQRPGQGSEGANYGYTF
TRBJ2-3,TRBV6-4,CASSDSSGGATDTQYF
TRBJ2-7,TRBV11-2,CASSLDRGGYEQYF
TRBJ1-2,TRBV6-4,CASSLNMDGNYGYTF
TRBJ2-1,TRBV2,CASSHNLAGGGDEQFF
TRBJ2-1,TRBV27,CASSFYNEQFF
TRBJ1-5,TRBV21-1,CASSASLHWHHQPQHF
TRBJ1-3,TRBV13,CASSFGGSGNTIYF
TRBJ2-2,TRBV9,CASSVNQGIPGELFF
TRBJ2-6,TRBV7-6,CASSLGPGQPPGANVLTF
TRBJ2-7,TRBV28,CASSPFMGPLREGQGNSHPYEQYF
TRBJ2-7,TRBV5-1,CASSLGQHYEQYF
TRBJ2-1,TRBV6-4,CASSDSAGGPGEQFF
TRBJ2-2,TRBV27,CASSLGRPGITGELFF
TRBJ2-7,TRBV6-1,CAISVSGTGGSYEQYF
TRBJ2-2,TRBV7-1,CASSLGRQGPTGELFF
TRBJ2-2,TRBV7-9,CASSPPVALRELFF
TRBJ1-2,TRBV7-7,CASSCQECRKTYGYTF
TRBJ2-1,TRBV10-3,CAISESRGSGDHNEQFF
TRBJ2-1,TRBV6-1,CASRRIQGWNEQFF
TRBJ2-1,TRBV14,CASSRPPFETRHNEQFF
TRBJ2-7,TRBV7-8,CASSSETDTQPHEQYF
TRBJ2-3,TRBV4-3,CASSQGSSNTDTQYF
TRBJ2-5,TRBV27,CASSLFQDRGRETQYF
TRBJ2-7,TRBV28,CASSPTSDSYEQYF
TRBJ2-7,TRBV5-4,CASSSTGFPYEQYF
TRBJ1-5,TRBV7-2,CASSFTVRPQHF
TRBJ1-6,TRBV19,CASSIMGNSPLHF
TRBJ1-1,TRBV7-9,CASSLQGAGTEAFF
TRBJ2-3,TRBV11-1,CASSYAMDLIDTQYF
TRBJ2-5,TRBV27,CASSFLAAGETQYF
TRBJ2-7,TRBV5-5,CASSLGADGIFEQYF
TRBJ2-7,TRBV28,CASSPTGSSYEQYF